This TCR beta chain was sequenced in a study of graft-versus-host responses after intestinal transplantation. Study in general: Every recipient had anti-thymocyte globulin induction and roughly three years of tacrolimus plus steroids. Study-wide results and limits: Recipient marrow harbored GvH clones, some of which surfaced first in ileum or blood. Levels of circulating GvH clones at their peak were associated with early post-transplant HvG declines.

For this clone: Its matching antigen is unknown.

Here immunoSEQ multiplex PCR was the method, and the copy in TCRdb shows in-frame clones only, minus some. The table lists roughly 100,000 clones, more than 85% of them singletons, with 0.9% in the top ten. CDR1 is KGHSH and CDR2 is LQKENI in the germline V gene. V was clipped by 5 bases and J by 5 bases, with 21 bases between them. The CDR3 has 16 amino acids. The sequenced sample was unstimulated CD4+ T cells sorted from spleen or lymph node cells, obtained before intestinal transplant. The receptor's source is a human donor who received an intestinal transplant. The chain links TRBV18 to TRBJ2-5, with D unclear. CDR3 sequence reads: CASSKIGLGHSETQYF. The CDR3 bases are TGTGCCAGCTCAAAGATCGGGCTCGGGCATAGCGAGACCCAGTACTTC. Combining the CDR3 with reference TRBV18 and TRBJ2-5 gives the whole variable domain NAGVMQNPRHLVRRRGQEARLRCSPMKGHSHVYWYRQLPEEGLKFMVYLQKENIIDESGMPKERFSAEFPKEGPSILRIQQVVRGDSAAYFCASSKIGLGHSETQYFGPGTRLLVL.